This T cell receptor beta chain was recorded in a study of T cell responses to AZD1222 COVID-19 vaccine (dated by TCRdb to about 2021). For the wider study: Because spike-specific TCR depth and breadth did not differ between the two schedules, AZD1222 recipients who got a second dose at roughly 4 weeks were pooled with those who got a second dose at roughly 12 weeks. A total of roughly 240 trial participants underwent TCR sequencing, of whom some 210 received two doses of AZD1222 and around 26 received two doses of the MenACWY control vaccine. Enrollment into the trials was organized by age into subgroups of 18-55, 56-69 and 70-plus years, and those subgroups contained 148, 28 and 57 TCR-sequenced participants, respectively.

This clone came up once. Its recognized antigen is unknown. One base away there is no much larger clone; base qualities are not given. The CDR3 regions of human TCRbeta chains were subjected to immunosequencing. Per the source publication's procedure: TCRs in the repertoires were matched against a reference library of SARS-CoV-2-specific TCRs that had been generated with the MIRA antigen-specificity platform. Breadth was defined as the fraction of unique TCRs that were SARS-CoV-2-associated. Depth was defined as the fraction of total T cells that were SARS-CoV-2-associated. Using the MIRA data, each spike-specific TCR was mapped to the spike region that the TCR reacts to and placed in a CD4 or CD8 class. Log10-transformed breadth and depth values were compared by one-way ANOVA with Sidak's multiple comparisons tests. TCRdb retrieved this table from immuneACCESS and kept in-frame rearrangements only. Not all clones are present; in checked studies, unresolved V genes account for under half, and no reason is known for the remainder. V, J and clone size reflect that table, while D and trimming were determined from the DNA. The sample yields some 120,000 clones; approximately 86% were counted once. The ten largest account for 1.3% to 1.5% of the sample.

What the time point label conveys for this sample: baseline before first vaccination. Samples from vaccinated people were obtained from the UK trials COV001 and COV002, which included a single-blind randomized controlled phase 2/3 trial of AZD1222 (ChAdOx1 nCoV-19) in healthy adults. For TCRbeta chain sequencing, PBMC samples were collected from trial participants at day 0 and at day 28 after the second dose. For this chain, trimming is 4 bases at the V end and 4 bases at the J end, and the number of junction bases without a gene match is 9. Based on the germline V gene, the CDR1 and CDR2 sequences are MGHRA and YSYEKL. The CDR3 numbers 17 residues from cysteine through phenylalanine. Just the 51-base CDR3 DNA is kept, in frame starting at base 1. What the study reported, not specific to this receptor: Only five to seven AZD1222 recipients were SARS-CoV-2 seropositive at baseline, limiting conclusions about previously exposed vaccinees. Participants were mostly white British, with more females than males. The authors suggested clonal diversity may have been underestimated. Because no day 14 peak-response samples were available, repertoires were characterized only after the peak T cell response. In the small 56-69-year group, the increase in depth fell short of significance, most likely because of low power. Epitopes outside the regions mutated in the B.1.351 and B.1.1.7 variants were reportedly recognized by nearly half of the unique spike-specific TCRs. Spike-specific TCR breadth and depth rose significantly after two AZD1222 doses compared with day 0 and with MenACWY recipients. Vaccine-associated CD4 TCRs spanned the whole spike protein, with dominant responses in regions 160-218 and 743-854.

The receptor's source is an adult in good health. The chain couples TRBV4-1 to TRBJ2-5, and 13 bases in between align with TRBD2. The specimen comprised peripheral blood, sampled on day 0 of AZD1222 vaccination. The CDR3 corresponds to CASSLPRTSGGTETQYF. The nucleotides read TGCGCCAGCAGCCTCCCCAGGACTAGCGGGGGAACAGAGACCCAGTACTTC.